The source of this TCR beta chain is a study of blood T cell repertoires in COVID-19 (TCRdb year 2020). Broadly, across the study: Collaborator samples came from the United States, Italy and Spain and covered acute and convalescent phases of COVID-19. Subjects who had been exposed to COVID-19, were actively infected with it, or had recovered from it provided the deeply sampled blood TCRbeta repertoires that made up the dataset. A freely available public database, intended as a resource for researchers studying the immune response to SARS-CoV-2, is where the repertoires were released. Nearly every sample came with metadata listing a de-identified subject ID, COVID-19 status, age in years and sex. The prospective study material was composed of cDNA or gDNA derived from T cells, B-cell-depleted T cells, or PBMCs. Samples came from the ongoing ImmuneRACE study (first 160 participants) plus 1,254 subjects from 6 global collaborators. HLA class I and class II types, where available, came from metadata supplied by the sample provider rather than from assay-based typing. General conclusions and limits of the study: How much clinical and demographic metadata was included differed by source and by participant, and the metadata was provided uncurated.

Spanning cysteine to phenylalanine, the CDR3 consists of 17 amino acids. The retained sequence is limited to the CDR3, 51 bases, with the frame set at the first base. V loses 4 bases of germline sequence and J loses 0 bases, and the interval between the two ends is 17 bases. Sequences MNHNS (CDR1) and SASEGT (CDR2) are obtained from the germline V gene. Whole blood was collected in K2EDTA tubes by collaborating institutions according to the institutions' own protocols. For TCRbeta analysis, collaborator samples were shipped as frozen whole blood, as isolated PBMCs, or as DNA extracted from either sample type. As for this clone: The clone's antigen remains unknown. There are no base qualities to consult, and no much larger clone falls within one base.

The immunoSEQ Assay, a bias-controlled multiplex PCR, was used to amplify TCRbeta CDR3 regions from genomic DNA. The original methods were these. The number of nucleated cells in each sample was estimated from the amplification of reference gene primers within the assay. Sequence reads were collapsed and filtered to measure the absolute abundance of every unique TCRbeta CDR3 rearrangement. Productive Simpson clonality was computed per sample as the square root of Simpson's diversity index over productive rearrangements. This immuneACCESS table, as held by TCRdb, lists in-frame sequences with V and J called but not all clones. Of the missing ones, under half trace to an unresolved V gene in checked studies; the others have no known cause. That table gives V, J and clone size, and the DNA gave D and trimming. The sample contains over 120,000 clones, approximately 88% of them found a single time. The ten largest account for 1.5% to 2% of the sample.

The sample consisted of peripheral blood. Recombination connected TRBV6-1 to TRBJ2-3; possibly the D gene is TRBD1, per 5 matching bases. The TCR sequence derives from a woman aged 45-59 years with acute or convalescent COVID-19. The DNA sequence is given as TGTGCCAGCAGTGTCGGATACGCAGGGCTTAGCACAGATACGCAGTATTTT. This encodes CASSVGYAGLSTDTQYF.